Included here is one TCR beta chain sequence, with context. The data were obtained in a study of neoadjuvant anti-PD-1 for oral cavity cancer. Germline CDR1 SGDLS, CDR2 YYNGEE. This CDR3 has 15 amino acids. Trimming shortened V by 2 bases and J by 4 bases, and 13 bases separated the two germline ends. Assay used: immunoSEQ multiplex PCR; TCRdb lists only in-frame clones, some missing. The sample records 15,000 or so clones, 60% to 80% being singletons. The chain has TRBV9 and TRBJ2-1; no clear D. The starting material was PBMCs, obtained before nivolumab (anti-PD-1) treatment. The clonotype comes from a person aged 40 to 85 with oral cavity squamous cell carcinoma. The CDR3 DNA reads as TGTGCCAGCAGCGTTGGCCCTATCCCTTACAATGAGCAGTTCTTC. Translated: CASSVGPIPYNEQFF.